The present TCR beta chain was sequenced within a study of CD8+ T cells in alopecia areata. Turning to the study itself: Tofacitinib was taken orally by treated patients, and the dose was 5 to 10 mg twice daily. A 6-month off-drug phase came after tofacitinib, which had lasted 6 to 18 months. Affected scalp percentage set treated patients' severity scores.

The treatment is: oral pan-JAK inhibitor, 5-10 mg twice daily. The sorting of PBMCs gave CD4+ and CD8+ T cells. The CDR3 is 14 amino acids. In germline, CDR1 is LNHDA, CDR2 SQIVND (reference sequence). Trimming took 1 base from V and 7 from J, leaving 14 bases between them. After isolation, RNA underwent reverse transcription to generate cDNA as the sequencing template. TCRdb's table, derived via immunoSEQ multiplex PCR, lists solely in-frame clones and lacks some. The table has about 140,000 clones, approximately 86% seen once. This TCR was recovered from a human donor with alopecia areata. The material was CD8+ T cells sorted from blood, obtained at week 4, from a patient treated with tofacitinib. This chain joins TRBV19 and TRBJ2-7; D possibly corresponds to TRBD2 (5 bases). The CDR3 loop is CASSIVGATGEQYF. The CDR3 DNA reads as TGTGCCAGTAGTATAGTGGGAGCGACGGGAGAGCAGTACTTC.